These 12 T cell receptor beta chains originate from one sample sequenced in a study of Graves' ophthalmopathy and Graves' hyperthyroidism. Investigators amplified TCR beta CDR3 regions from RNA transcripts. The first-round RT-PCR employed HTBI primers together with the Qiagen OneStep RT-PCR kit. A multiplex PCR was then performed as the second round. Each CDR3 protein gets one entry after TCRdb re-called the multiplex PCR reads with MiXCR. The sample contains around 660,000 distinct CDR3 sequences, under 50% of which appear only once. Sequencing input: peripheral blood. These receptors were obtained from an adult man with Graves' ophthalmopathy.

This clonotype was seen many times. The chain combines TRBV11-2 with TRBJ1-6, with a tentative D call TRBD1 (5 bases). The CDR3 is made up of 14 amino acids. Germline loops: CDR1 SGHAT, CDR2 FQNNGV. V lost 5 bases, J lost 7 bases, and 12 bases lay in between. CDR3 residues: CASSKAGLNSPLHF. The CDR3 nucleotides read TGTGCCAGCAGCAAAGCGGGACTGAATTCACCCCTCCACTTT.

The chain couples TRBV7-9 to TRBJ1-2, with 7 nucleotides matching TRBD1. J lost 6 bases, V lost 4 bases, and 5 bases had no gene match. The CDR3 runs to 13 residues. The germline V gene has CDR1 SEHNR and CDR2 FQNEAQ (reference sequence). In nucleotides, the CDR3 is TGTGCCAGCAGCTCACACAGGGGCGATGGCTACACCTTC. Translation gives CASSSHRGDGYTF.

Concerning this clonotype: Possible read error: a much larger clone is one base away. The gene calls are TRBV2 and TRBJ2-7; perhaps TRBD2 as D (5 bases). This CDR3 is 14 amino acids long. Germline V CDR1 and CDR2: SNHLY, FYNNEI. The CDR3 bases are TGTGCCAGCAGCTTAGAACTGGACTCCTACGAGCAGTGCTTC. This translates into CASSLELDSYEQCF.

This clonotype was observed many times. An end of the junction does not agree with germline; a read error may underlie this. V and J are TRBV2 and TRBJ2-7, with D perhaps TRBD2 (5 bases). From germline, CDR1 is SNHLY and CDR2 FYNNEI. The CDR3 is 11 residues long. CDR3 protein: CASMGSSGKDF. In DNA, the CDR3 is TGTGCCAGCATGGGGAGCTCGGGAAAGGACTTC.

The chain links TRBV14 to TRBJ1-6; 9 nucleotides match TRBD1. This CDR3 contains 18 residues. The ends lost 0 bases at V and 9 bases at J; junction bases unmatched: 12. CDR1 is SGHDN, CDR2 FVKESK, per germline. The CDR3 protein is CASSQESKQGASRSPLHF. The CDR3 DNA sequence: TGTGCCAGCAGCCAAGAGTCCAAACAGGGGGCGTCGCGTTCACCCCTCCACTTT.

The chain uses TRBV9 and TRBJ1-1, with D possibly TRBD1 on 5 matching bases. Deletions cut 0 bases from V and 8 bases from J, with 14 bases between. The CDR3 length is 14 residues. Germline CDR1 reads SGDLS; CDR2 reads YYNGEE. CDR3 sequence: CASSVGGAGDEAFF. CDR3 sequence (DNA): TGTGCCAGCAGCGTAGGCGGAGCGGGGGACGAAGCTTTCTTT.

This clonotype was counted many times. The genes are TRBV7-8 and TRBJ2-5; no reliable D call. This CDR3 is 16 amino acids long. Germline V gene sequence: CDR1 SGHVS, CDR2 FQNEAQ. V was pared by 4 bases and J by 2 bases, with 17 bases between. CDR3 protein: CASSSGRDSVQETQYF. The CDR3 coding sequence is TGTGCCAGCAGCTCTGGTAGAGACTCGGTACAAGAGACCCAGTACTTC.

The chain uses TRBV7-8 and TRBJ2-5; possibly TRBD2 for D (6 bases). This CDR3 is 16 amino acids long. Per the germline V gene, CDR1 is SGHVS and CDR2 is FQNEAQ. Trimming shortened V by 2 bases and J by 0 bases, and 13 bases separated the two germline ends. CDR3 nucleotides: TGTGCCAGCAGCTTATCATGGGGAGGCCACCAAGAGACCCAGTACTTC. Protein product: CASSLSWGGHQETQYF.

CDR3 DNA: TGCAGCGTTGTTACAGGGGTGGAAGGCTACACCTTC. Translated, it gives CSVVTGVEGYTF. The rearrangement links TRBV29-1 to TRBJ1-2; TRBD1 matches 7 bases. CDR1 SQVTM and CDR2 ANQGSEA come from the germline V gene. The V gene end was trimmed by 4 bases and the J gene end by 8 bases; junction bases not matched to a gene: 7. The CDR3 is 12 amino acids.

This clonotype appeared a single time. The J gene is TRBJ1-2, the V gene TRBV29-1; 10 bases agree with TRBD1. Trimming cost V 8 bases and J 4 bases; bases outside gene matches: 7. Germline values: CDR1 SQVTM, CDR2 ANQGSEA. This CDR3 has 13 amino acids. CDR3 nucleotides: TGCAGCAGTGAGGACAGGGGGATCTATGGCTACACCTTC. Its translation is CSSEDRGIYGYTF. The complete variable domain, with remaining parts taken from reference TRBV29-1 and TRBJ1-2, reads SAVISQKPSRDICQRGTSLTIQCQVDSQVTMMFWYRQQPGQSLTLIATANQGSEATYESGFVIDKFPISRPNLTFSTLTVSNMSPEDSSIYLCSSEDRGIYGYTFGSGTRLTVV.

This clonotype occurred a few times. CDR3 sequence (DNA): TGTGCCAGCAGTTTAAAGGCGGGAGAGTACGAGCAGTACTTC. Translation: CASSLKAGEYEQYF. The chain employs TRBV2 and TRBJ2-7; 7 nucleotides agree with TRBD2. Germline V CDR1 and CDR2: SNHLY, FYNNEI. The CDR3 length is 14 residues. With V trimmed by 5 bases and J by 4 bases, 8 bases remained unmatched.

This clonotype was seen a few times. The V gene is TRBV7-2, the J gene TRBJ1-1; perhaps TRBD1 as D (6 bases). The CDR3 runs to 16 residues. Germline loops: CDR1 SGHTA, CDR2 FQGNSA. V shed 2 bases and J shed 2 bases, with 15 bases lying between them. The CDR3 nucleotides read TGTGCCAGCAGCTTAATTATCGGGGGCGCAAACACTGAAGCTTTCTTT. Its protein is CASSLIIGGANTEAFF.